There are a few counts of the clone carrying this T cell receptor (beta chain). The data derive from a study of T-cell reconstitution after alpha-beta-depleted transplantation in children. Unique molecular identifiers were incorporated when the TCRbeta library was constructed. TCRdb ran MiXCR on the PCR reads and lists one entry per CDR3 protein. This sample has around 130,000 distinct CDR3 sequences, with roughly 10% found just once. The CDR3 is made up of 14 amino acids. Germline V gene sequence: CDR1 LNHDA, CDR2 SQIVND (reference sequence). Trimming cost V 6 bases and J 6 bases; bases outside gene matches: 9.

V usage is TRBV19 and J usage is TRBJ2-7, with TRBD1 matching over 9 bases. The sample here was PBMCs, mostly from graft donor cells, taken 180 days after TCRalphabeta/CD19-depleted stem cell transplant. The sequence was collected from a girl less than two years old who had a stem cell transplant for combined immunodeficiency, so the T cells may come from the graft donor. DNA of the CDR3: TGTGCCAGTAGCTCCGGGACAGGGATGTCCGAGCAGTACTTC. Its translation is CASSSGTGMSEQYF.